The 4 T cell receptor beta chains given below trace back to one sample, sequenced in a study of blood T cells in healthy people across ages. The second PCR ran about 6 to 12 cycles with a sample-barcoded 5' primer and J-beta primers. Using its own MiXCR run on the 5' RACE reads, TCRdb lists one record per CDR3 protein. This table has around 800,000 distinct CDR3 sequences, 53% appearing once. Source material: blood. Source of these receptors: a man older than 75 in good health.

This clonotype has a handful of counts. V usage is TRBV9 and J usage is TRBJ1-2; D is uncertain. The V end was cut by 0 bases, the J end by 10 bases, with 10 bases between. There are 12 residues in the CDR3. Germline V gene lookup returns CDR1 SGDLS and CDR2 YYNGEE. CDR3 in amino acids: CASSVGPLHYTF. The CDR3 DNA reads as TGTGCCAGCAGCGTAGGACCCCTTCACTACACCTTC.

This clonotype has at least ten counts. This sequence joins TRBV5-1 and TRBJ2-7; 9 nucleotides align to TRBD1. There are 13 residues in the CDR3. The junction had 1 base not matched to a gene; V was cut back by 0 bases and J by 6 bases. CDR1 SGHRS and CDR2 YFSETQ come from the germline V gene. In nucleotides, the CDR3 is TGCGCCAGCAGCTTGGGACAGGGGGTCGAGCAGTACTTC. Amino acid sequence: CASSLGQGVEQYF.

The rearrangement joins TRBV3-1 to TRBJ2-4; D gene unclear. Matching the DNA end better, TRBJ2-7 makes the J call doubtful. CDR1 is LGHDT and CDR2 is YNNKEL in the germline V gene (reference sequence). The CDR3 runs to 14 residues. CDR3 coding DNA: TGTGCCAGCAGCCAAGTGTCCCAGACTTACGAGCAGTACTTC. Protein: CASSQVSQTYEQYF.

The chain couples TRBV12-3 or TRBV12-4 to TRBJ2-1; 10 positions match TRBD1. The J call is doubtful: the DNA matches TRBJ2-7 better. The CDR3 has 16 residues. CDR3 sequence: CASSPSPGQGNNEQYF. As DNA, the CDR3 is TGTGCCAGCAGTCCCTCCCCGGGACAGGGGAACAATGAGCAGTACTTC.